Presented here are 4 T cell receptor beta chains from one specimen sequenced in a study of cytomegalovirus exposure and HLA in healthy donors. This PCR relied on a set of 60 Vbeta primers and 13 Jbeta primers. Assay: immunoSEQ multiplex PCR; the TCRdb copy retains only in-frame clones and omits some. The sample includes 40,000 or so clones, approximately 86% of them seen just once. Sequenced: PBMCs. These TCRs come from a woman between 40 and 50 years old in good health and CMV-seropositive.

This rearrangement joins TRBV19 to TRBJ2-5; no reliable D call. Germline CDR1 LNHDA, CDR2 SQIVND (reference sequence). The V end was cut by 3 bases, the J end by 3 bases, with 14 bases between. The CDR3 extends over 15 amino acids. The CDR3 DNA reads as TGTGCCAGTAGTATGGTCCGGGTCCAAAAAGAGACCCAGTACTTC. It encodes CASSMVRVQKETQYF. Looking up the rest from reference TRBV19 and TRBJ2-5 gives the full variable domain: DGGITQSPKYLFRKEGQNVTLSCEQNLNHDAMYWYRQDPGQGLRLIYYSQIVNDFQKGDIAEGYSVSREKKESFPLTVTSAQKNPTAFYLCASSMVRVQKETQYFGPGTRLLVL.

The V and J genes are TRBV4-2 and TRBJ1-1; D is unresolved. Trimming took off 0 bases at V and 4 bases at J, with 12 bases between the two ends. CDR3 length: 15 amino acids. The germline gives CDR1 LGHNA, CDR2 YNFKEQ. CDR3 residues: CASSQDTRVGTEAFF. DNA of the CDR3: TGTGCCAGCAGCCAAGATACGAGGGTTGGCACTGAAGCTTTCTTT.

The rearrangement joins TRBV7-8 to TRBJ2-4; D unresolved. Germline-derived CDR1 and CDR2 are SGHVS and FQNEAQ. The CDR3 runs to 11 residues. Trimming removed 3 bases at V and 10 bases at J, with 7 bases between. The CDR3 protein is CASSFGDIQYF. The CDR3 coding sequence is TGTGCCAGCAGCTTCGGAGATATTCAGTACTTC.

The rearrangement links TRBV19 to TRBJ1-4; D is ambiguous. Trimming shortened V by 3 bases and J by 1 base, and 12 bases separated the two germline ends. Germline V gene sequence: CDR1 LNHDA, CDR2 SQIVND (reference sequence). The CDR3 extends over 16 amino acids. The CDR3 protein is CASSINGRETNEKLFF. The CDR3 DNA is TGTGCCAGTAGTATTAATGGGAGAGAAACTAATGAAAAACTGTTTTTT.